This entry features one T cell receptor beta chain sequence. These data come from a study of blood T cell repertoires in COVID-19. Clones were read by immunoSEQ multiplex PCR, and TCRdb kept only the in-frame ones, dropping some. The table lists roughly 240,000 clones, 86% of them singletons. The germline V gene has CDR1 SGDLS and CDR2 YYNGEE. This CDR3 has 11 amino acids. V lost 9 bases, J lost 6 bases, and 3 bases stayed unmatched. The sequencing input was peripheral blood. The sequence was collected from a man aged 18-30 years with active or convalescent COVID-19. V gene TRBV9 combines with J gene TRBJ2-3, with 8 nucleotides matching TRBD2. The CDR3 loop is CATGGADTQYF. The CDR3 coding sequence is TGTGCCACCGGGGGGGCGGATACGCAGTATTTT. The full variable domain, completed using reference TRBV9 and TRBJ2-3, is DSGVTQTPKHLITATGQRVTLRCSPRSGDLSVYWYQQSLDQGLQFLIQYYNGEERAKGNILERFSAQQFPDLHSELNLSSLELGDSALYFCATGGADTQYFGPGTRLTVL.